The 5 T cell receptor beta chains below were found in one sample sequenced in a study of technical replicates of blood from several donors. The assay was immunoSEQ multiplex PCR, and TCRdb's table has in-frame clones only and misses some. The sample lists about 72,000 clones; roughly 95% were seen once. The sequenced material came from T cells isolated from PBMCs. The source is a human donor in good health.

The rearrangement links TRBV30 to TRBJ1-6; perhaps TRBD1 as D (6 bases). V was shortened by 6 bases and J by 5 bases, with 11 bases between the two germline ends. This CDR3 spans 13 amino acids. Per the germline V gene, CDR1 is GTSNPN and CDR2 is SVGIG (reference sequence). Written as DNA, the CDR3 is TGTGCCTGTTACAGGGAAAATAATTCACCCCTCCACTTT. Protein product: CACYRENNSPLHF.

V is TRBV7-9 and J is TRBJ2-7; no definite D call. This CDR3 has 13 residues. Trimming removed 1 base from V and 0 bases from J, with 4 bases in between. CDR1 and CDR2 (germline): SEHNR, FQNEAQ (reference sequence). The CDR3 coding sequence is TGTGCCAGCAGCTTAGGAGTCTCCTACGAGCAGTACTTC. Its protein is CASSLGVSYEQYF. The variable domain in full, with the rest retrieved from reference TRBV7-9 and TRBJ2-7, is DTGVSQNPRHKITKRGQNVTFRCDPISEHNRLYWYRQTLGQGPEFLTYFQNEAQLEKSRLLSDRFSAERPKGSFSTLEIQRTEQGDSAMYLCASSLGVSYEQYFGPGTRLTVT.

V and J are TRBV5-1 and TRBJ2-7; the D gene is possibly TRBD2 (5 bases). The CDR3 is made up of 12 amino acids. Germline CDR1 SGHRS, CDR2 YFSETQ. Trimming pared 5 bases from V and 7 bases from J, leaving 13 bases between. The chain's CDR3 is CASSSAPGEQYF. CDR3 in DNA: TGCGCCAGCAGTTCAGCCCCGGGGGAGCAGTACTTC. Together with reference TRBV5-1 and TRBJ2-7, the CDR3 gives the full variable domain: KAGVTQTPRYLIKTRGQQVTLSCSPISGHRSVSWYQQTPGQGLQFLFEYFSETQRNKGNFPGRFSGRQFSNSRSEMNVSTLELGDSALYLCASSSAPGEQYFGPGTRLTVT.

The rearrangement joins TRBV4-2 to TRBJ2-1, with D uncertain. V shed 0 bases and J shed 8 bases, with 14 bases lying between them. The V gene's germline CDR1 is LGHNA and CDR2 YNFKEQ. The CDR3 extends over 15 amino acids. The CDR3 DNA reads TGTGCCAGCAGCCAAGAGGCCCATACCTTGTATGAGCAGTTCTTC. Protein sequence: CASSQEAHTLYEQFF.

The chain couples TRBV30 to TRBJ1-2; 10 bases are a match to TRBD1. Germline CDR1 GTSNPN, CDR2 SVGIG (reference sequence). The CDR3 has 17 amino acids. V lost 0 bases, J lost 3 bases, and 10 bases stayed unmatched. The CDR3 DNA follows: TGTGCCTGGAGTGTCTGGGACAGGGGAGGCCCCCACTATGGCTACACCTTC. Protein: CAWSVWDRGGPHYGYTF.